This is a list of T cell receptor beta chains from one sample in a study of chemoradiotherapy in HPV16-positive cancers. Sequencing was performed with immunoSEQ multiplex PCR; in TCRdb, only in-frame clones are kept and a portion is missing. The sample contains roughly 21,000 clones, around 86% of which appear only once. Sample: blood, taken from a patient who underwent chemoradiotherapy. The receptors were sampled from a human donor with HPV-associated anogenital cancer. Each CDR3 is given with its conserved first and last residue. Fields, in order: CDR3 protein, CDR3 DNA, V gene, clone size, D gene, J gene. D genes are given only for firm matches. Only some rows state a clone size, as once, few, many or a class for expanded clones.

cdr3_aa: CASSLLGAVWEETQYF
cdr3_nt: TGTGCCAGCAGCTTGCTCGGGGCGGTTTGGGAAGAGACCCAGTACTTC
v_call: TRBV7-2
clone_size: -
d_call: -
j_call: TRBJ2-5

cdr3_aa: CASSLGTPTDTQYF
cdr3_nt: TGTGCCAGCAGCCTCGGGACCCCCACAGATACGCAGTATTTT
v_call: TRBV7-9
clone_size: -
d_call: -
j_call: TRBJ2-3

cdr3_aa: CASSLAERYSYNEQFF
cdr3_nt: TGTGCCAGCAGCTTGGCCGAGCGGTACTCCTACAATGAGCAGTTCTTC
v_call: TRBV5-5
clone_size: few
d_call: -
j_call: TRBJ2-1

cdr3_aa: CASSFYQGTNEKLFF
cdr3_nt: TGTGCCAGCAGCTTTTATCAGGGAACTAATGAAAAACTGTTTTTT
v_call: TRBV5-4
clone_size: -
d_call: -
j_call: TRBJ1-4

cdr3_aa: CAWSVLGGDTEAFF
cdr3_nt: TGTGCCTGGAGTGTACTCGGGGGAGACACTGAAGCTTTCTTT
v_call: TRBV30
clone_size: -
d_call: -
j_call: TRBJ1-1

cdr3_aa: CASSHQKGGGLNTEAFF
cdr3_nt: TGCGCCAGCAGCCACCAAAAGGGAGGTGGGTTGAACACTGAAGCTTTCTTT
v_call: TRBV4-1
clone_size: -
d_call: -
j_call: TRBJ1-1

cdr3_aa: CASSYRPSYEQYF
cdr3_nt: TGTGCCAGCAGTTATCGGCCATCCTACGAGCAGTACTTC
v_call: TRBV6-5
clone_size: -
d_call: -
j_call: TRBJ2-7

cdr3_aa: CASSLVALAVLNEQFF
cdr3_nt: TGTGCCAGCAGCTTAGTGGCCCTAGCGGTGCTCAATGAGCAGTTCTTC
v_call: TRBV7-2
clone_size: -
d_call: TRBD2
j_call: TRBJ2-1

cdr3_aa: CASGSVRNGEQFF
cdr3_nt: TGTGCCAGCGGCTCCGTCAGAAACGGGGAGCAGTTCTTC
v_call: TRBV7-2
clone_size: -
d_call: -
j_call: TRBJ2-1

cdr3_aa: CASSPGRSGANQPQHF
cdr3_nt: TGTGCCAGCTCACCAGGCAGGTCTGGGGCAAATCAGCCCCAGCATTTT
v_call: TRBV18
clone_size: -
d_call: -
j_call: TRBJ1-5

cdr3_aa: CASSWTGSNSPLHF
cdr3_nt: TGTGCCAGCAGCTGGACAGGCAGTAATTCACCCCTCCACTTT
v_call: TRBV7-8
clone_size: -
d_call: TRBD1
j_call: TRBJ1-6

cdr3_aa: CASRLGFGTGSDEAFF
cdr3_nt: TGTGCCAGCAGGCTTGGGTTTGGGACAGGGTCGGATGAAGCTTTCTTT
v_call: TRBV5-8
clone_size: -
d_call: TRBD1
j_call: TRBJ1-1

cdr3_aa: CASSPPYGMETQYF
cdr3_nt: TGTGCCAGCTCACCACCGTACGGGATGGAGACCCAGTACTTC
v_call: TRBV18
clone_size: -
d_call: -
j_call: TRBJ2-5

cdr3_aa: CASSQVVGGPYEQYF
cdr3_nt: TGCGCCAGCAGCCAAGTAGTGGGGGGACCCTACGAGCAGTACTTC
v_call: TRBV4-1
clone_size: -
d_call: -
j_call: TRBJ2-7

cdr3_aa: CASSQGGPLQYF
cdr3_nt: TGCGCCAGCAGCCAAGGGGGTCCTCTGCAGTACTTC
v_call: TRBV4-1
clone_size: -
d_call: -
j_call: TRBJ2-7

cdr3_aa: CASSFKQGAQNIQYF
cdr3_nt: TGTGCCAGCAGCTTTAAACAGGGGGCGCAGAACATTCAGTACTTC
v_call: TRBV5-4
clone_size: -
d_call: TRBD1
j_call: TRBJ2-4

cdr3_aa: CASSQDPSNYGYTF
cdr3_nt: TGCGCCAGCAGCCAAGACCCCAGCAACTATGGCTACACCTTC
v_call: TRBV4-3
clone_size: -
d_call: -
j_call: TRBJ1-2